Following are 18 T cell receptor beta chains from one sample sequenced in a study of T cell repertoires in cytomegalovirus infection. TCRdb re-called the reads through MiXCR, storing one row per CDR3 protein. The sample lists around 210,000 distinct CDR3 sequences, 6.5% occurring once. What was sequenced was PBMCs. These receptors all come from a human donor in good health (CMV status not recorded). Some clones in this sample may be carry-over from other donors' samples.

This clonotype was recorded at least ten times. This chain joins TRBV29-1 and TRBJ2-4; the D gene is possibly TRBD2 (6 bases). CDR3 length: 13 amino acids. Trimming stripped 5 bases from V and 3 bases from J, with 11 bases between. The germline V gene encodes CDR1 SQVTM and CDR2 ANQGSEA. CDR3 amino acids: CSVRKGGKNIQYF. In nucleotides, the CDR3 is TGCAGCGTTCGAAAGGGAGGCAAAAACATTCAGTACTTC.

The table lists this clonotype with many counts. This sequence joins TRBV6-6 and TRBJ1-2, with D unclear. Germline CDR1 is MNHNY and CDR2 is SVGAGI (reference sequence). The CDR3 is 14 residues long. Trimming removed 5 bases from V and 2 bases from J, with 12 bases in between. Here the CDR3 reads CASSPLPPNYGYTF. CDR3 coding DNA: TGTGCCAGCAGTCCCCTACCCCCCAACTATGGCTACACCTTC.

The chain uses TRBV14 and TRBJ1-1; no definite D call. The CDR3 sequence is 16 residues long. Looked up from germline, CDR1 is SGHDN and CDR2 is FVKESK. V was trimmed by 2 bases and J by 1 base, leaving 14 bases between them. This CDR3 reads CASSQRFGSGNTEAFF. The CDR3 nucleotides are TGTGCCAGCAGCCAAAGATTCGGGTCAGGGAACACTGAAGCTTTCTTT.

This clonotype was picked up many times. V usage is TRBV20-1 and J usage is TRBJ2-3, with 10 bases that match TRBD2. The trim removed 3 bases at V and 4 bases at J, leaving 10 bases unmatched. Germline V gene lookup returns CDR1 DFQATT and CDR2 SNEGSKA (reference sequence). This CDR3 region has 16 residues. The CDR3 DNA reads as TGCAGTGCTAGTCGAAGTCTGACTAGCGGGTCAGATACGCAGTATTTT. This gives the protein CSASRSLTSGSDTQYF.

This clonotype appeared a single time. The chain employs TRBV28 and TRBJ1-1; no reliable D call. Germline lookup yields CDR1 MDHEN and CDR2 SYDVKM. This CDR3 comprises 14 residues. V was trimmed by 7 bases and J by 4 bases, leaving 16 bases between them. The CDR3 region has the DNA TGTGCCAGCATGCCAGAAAGAATGACCACTGAAGCTTTCTTT. It codes for CASMPERMTTEAFF.

This clonotype was counted many times. V gene TRBV7-2 combines with J gene TRBJ1-1, with D hard to call. The CDR3 has 13 amino acids. V was shortened by 5 bases and J by 1 base, with 8 bases between the two germline ends. Germline V gene data show CDR1 as SGHTA and CDR2 as FQGNSA. The CDR3 nucleotides are TGTGCCAGCAGCCCGCCTCGGAACACTGAAGCTTTCTTT. This codes for CASSPPRNTEAFF.

This clonotype was detected many times. This rearrangement joins TRBV7-2 to TRBJ2-3, with TRBD1 identical over 10 bases. CDR1 is SGHTA and CDR2 is FQGNSA in the germline V gene. V was clipped by 1 base and J by 2 bases; unmatched bases: 6. The CDR3 extends over 17 amino acids. The CDR3 loop reads CASSLVGGQGNTDTQYF. DNA for the CDR3: TGTGCCAGCAGCTTAGTAGGGGGACAGGGGAACACAGATACGCAGTATTTT.

This clonotype is medium-sized. The chain carries TRBV7-2 and TRBJ1-4; D is possibly TRBD1 (6 bases). This CDR3 spans 15 amino acids. Germline values: CDR1 SGHTA, CDR2 FQGNSA. Trimming left V 6 bases short and J 10 bases short, with 21 bases between. This CDR3 is CASSERGAFVRKLFF. In DNA, the CDR3 is TGTGCCAGCAGTGAGAGGGGGGCCTTTGTGAGAAAACTGTTTTTT.

This clonotype has at least ten counts. The V gene is TRBV4-3, the J gene TRBJ1-2, with 10 bases aligning to TRBD1. Germline trimming cut 0 bases from V and 8 bases from J; bases unmatched to any gene: 6. Germline V gives CDR1 LGHNA, CDR2 YSLEER. The CDR3 has 15 residues. The CDR3 loop reads CASSQEGTGVRGYTF. CDR3 DNA sequence: TGCGCCAGCAGCCAAGAGGGGACAGGGGTTAGAGGCTACACCTTC.

There are many counts of this clonotype. The CDR3 loop reads CASSQGSGELFF. The CDR3 region has the DNA TGTGCCAGCAGCCAAGGCTCCGGGGAGCTGTTTTTT. The V and J genes are TRBV7-2 and TRBJ2-2; D unresolved. V lost 5 bases, J lost 6 bases, and 7 bases lay in between. This CDR3 is 12 amino acids long. Looked up from germline, CDR1 is SGHTA and CDR2 is FQGNSA.

The table lists this clonotype with many counts. The V call is TRBV7-2, the J call TRBJ1-1; TRBD1 aligns across 7 bases. Germline V CDR1 and CDR2: SGHTA, FQGNSA. The CDR3 loop spans 16 amino acids. With 1 base clipped from V and 5 bases from J, the junction kept 10 bases outside the gene matches. CDR3 DNA sequence: TGTGCCAGCAGCTTAGGGGGGTACAGGGGAAGGACTGAAGCTTTCTTT. Translating it yields CASSLGGYRGRTEAFF. Full variable domain (missing parts from reference TRBV7-2 and TRBJ1-1): GAGVSQSPSNKVTEKGKDVELRCDPISGHTALYWYRQSLGQGLEFLIYFQGNSAPDKSGLPSDRFSAERTGGSVSTLTIQRTQQEDSAVYLCASSLGGYRGRTEAFFGQGTRLTVV.

The table lists this clonotype with many counts. The V call is TRBV20-1, the J call TRBJ2-2; D is unclear. V lost 0 bases and J 0 bases, leaving 14 bases between the germline ends. There are 17 residues in the CDR3. Germline loops: CDR1 DFQATT, CDR2 SNEGSKA (reference sequence). CDR3 amino acids: CSARDRTRPSNTGELFF. The DNA of the CDR3 is TGCAGTGCTAGAGATCGCACGCGGCCATCGAACACCGGGGAGCTGTTTTTT.

This clonotype was seen repeatedly, ten times or more. The chain joins TRBV2 to TRBJ2-3; TRBD2 is a possible D gene (7 bases). V dropped 3 bases and J dropped 1 base, with 14 bases sitting between them. This CDR3 spans 16 amino acids. Per germline, CDR1 SNHLY and CDR2 FYNNEI. The CDR3 spells CASSDVGGARTDTQYF. The CDR3 DNA reads as TGTGCCAGCAGTGATGTGGGGGGGGCCCGCACAGATACGCAGTATTTT.

This clonotype occurred many times. The CDR3 coding sequence is TGTGCCAGCAGCTTACGCCCGGGTTCGAACACCGGGGAGCTGTTTTTT. As protein: CASSLRPGSNTGELFF. The chain couples TRBV7-6 to TRBJ2-2; D is undetermined. With 2 bases removed from V and 0 bases from J, the gap between germline ends came to 10 bases. Germline CDR1 reads SGHVS; CDR2 reads FNYEAQ. The CDR3 loop spans 16 amino acids.

In this sample, this clonotype turned up many times. V usage is TRBV7-2 and J usage is TRBJ1-3, with a tentative D call TRBD1 (5 bases). In germline, CDR1 is SGHTA, CDR2 FQGNSA. This CDR3 spans 15 amino acids. The ends were cut back, 5 bases at V and 0 bases at J, with 11 bases in the middle. The CDR3 reads CASSVDSLSGNTIYF. The CDR3 region has the DNA TGTGCCAGCAGCGTAGACAGCCTCTCTGGAAACACCATATATTTT.

This clonotype was picked up many times. The chain uses TRBV7-9 and TRBJ2-7; TRBD1 agrees at 7 bases. Unmatched junction bases numbered 2, after V lost 0 bases and J lost 6 bases. Germline CDR1 and CDR2: SEHNR and FQNEAQ (reference sequence). There are 13 residues in the CDR3. The CDR3 reads CASSLATGAEQYF. CDR3 bases: TGTGCCAGCAGCTTAGCTACAGGGGCCGAGCAGTACTTC. Based on the CDR3 plus reference TRBV7-9 and TRBJ2-7, the full variable domain is DTGVSQNPRHKITKRGQNVTFRCDPISEHNRLYWYRQTLGQGPEFLTYFQNEAQLEKSRLLSDRFSAERPKGSFSTLEIQRTEQGDSAMYLCASSLATGAEQYFGPGTRLTVT.

This clonotype came up a few times. The V and J genes are TRBV9 and TRBJ2-7; D is perhaps TRBD1 or TRBD2 (5 bases each). The V end was cut by 0 bases, the J end by 8 bases, with 9 bases between. The CDR3 sequence is 12 residues long. Looked up from germline, CDR1 is SGDLS and CDR2 is YYNGEE. The CDR3: CASSVGSGQQYF. The CDR3 DNA is TGTGCCAGCAGCGTAGGTTCGGGACAGCAGTACTTC.

This clonotype was counted many times. V and J are TRBV6-1 and TRBJ2-7, with 9 bases aligning to TRBD2. Germline lookup yields CDR1 MNHNS and CDR2 SASEGT. V was clipped by 5 bases and J by 3 bases; unmatched bases: 11. This CDR3 comprises 16 residues. The CDR3: CASSPSSGGKYYEQYF. DNA of the CDR3: TGTGCCAGCAGTCCATCCAGCGGGGGGAAATACTACGAGCAGTACTTC.